The TCR beta chain described here comes from a study of T cell responses to AZD1222 COVID-19 vaccine. Germline values: CDR1 SGHRS, CDR2 YFSETQ. V shed 4 bases and J shed 7 bases, with 15 bases lying between them. The CDR3 has 13 residues. A remark on this clone: The antigen remains unidentified.

Assay: immunoSEQ multiplex PCR; the TCRdb copy retains only in-frame clones and omits some. This table has approximately 260,000 clones, over 85% appearing once. Findings and caveats of the study: Recipients of two AZD1222 doses showed rising Spike-specific TCR breadth and depth.

Specimen: peripheral blood, collected on day 0 of AZD1222 vaccination. The chain has TRBV5-1 and TRBJ2-7; no firm D call. The sequence was obtained from an adult in good health. CDR3 in amino acids: CASSDKDDGEQYF. CDR3 coding DNA: TGCGCCAGCAGCGACAAGGACGACGGGGAGCAGTACTTC.